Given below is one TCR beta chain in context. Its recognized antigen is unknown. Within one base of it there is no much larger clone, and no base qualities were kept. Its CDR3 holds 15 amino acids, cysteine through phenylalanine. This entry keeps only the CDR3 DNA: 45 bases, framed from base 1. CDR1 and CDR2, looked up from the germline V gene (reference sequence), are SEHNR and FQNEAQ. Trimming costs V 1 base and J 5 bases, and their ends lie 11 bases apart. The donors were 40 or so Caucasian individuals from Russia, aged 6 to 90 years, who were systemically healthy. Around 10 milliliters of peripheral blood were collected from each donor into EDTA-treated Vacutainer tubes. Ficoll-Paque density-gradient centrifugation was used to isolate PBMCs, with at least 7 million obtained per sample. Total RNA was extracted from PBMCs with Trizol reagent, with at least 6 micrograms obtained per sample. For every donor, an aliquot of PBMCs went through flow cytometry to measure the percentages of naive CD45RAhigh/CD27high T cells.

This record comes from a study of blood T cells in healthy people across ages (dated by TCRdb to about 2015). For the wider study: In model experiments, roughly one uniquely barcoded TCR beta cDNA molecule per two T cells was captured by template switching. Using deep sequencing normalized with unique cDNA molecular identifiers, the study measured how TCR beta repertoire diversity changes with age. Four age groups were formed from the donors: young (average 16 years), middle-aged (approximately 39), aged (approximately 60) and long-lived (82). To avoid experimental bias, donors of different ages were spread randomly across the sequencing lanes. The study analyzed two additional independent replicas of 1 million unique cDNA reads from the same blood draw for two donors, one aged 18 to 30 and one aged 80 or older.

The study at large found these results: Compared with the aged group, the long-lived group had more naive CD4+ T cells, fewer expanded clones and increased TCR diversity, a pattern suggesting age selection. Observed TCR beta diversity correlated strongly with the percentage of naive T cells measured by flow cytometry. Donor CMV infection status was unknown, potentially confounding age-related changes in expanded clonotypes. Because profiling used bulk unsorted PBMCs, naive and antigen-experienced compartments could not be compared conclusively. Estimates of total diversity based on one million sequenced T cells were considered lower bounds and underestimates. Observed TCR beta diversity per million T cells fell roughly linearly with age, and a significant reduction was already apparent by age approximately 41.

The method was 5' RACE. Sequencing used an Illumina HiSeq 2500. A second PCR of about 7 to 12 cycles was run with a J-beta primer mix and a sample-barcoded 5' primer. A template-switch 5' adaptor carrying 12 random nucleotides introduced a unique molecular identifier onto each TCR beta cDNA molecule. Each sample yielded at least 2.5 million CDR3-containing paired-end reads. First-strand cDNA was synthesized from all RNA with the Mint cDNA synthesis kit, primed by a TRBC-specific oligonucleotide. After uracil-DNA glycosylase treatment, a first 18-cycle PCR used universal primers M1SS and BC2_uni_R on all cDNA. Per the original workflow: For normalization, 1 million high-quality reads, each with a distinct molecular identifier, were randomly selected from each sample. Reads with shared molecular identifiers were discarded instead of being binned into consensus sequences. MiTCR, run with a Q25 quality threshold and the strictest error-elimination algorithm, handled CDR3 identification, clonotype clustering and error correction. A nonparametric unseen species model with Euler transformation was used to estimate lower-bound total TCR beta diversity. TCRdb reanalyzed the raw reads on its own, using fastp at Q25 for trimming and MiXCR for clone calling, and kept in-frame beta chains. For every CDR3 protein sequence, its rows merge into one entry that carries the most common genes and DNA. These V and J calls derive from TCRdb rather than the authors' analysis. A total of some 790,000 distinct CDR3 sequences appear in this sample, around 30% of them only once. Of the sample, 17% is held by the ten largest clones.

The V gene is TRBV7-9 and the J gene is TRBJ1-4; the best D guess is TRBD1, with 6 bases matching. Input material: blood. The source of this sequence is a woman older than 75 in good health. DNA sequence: TGTGCCAGCAGCTTAGGGACAGCGCTCAATGAAAAACTGTTTTTT. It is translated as CASSLGTALNEKLFF.